The clone carrying this TCR beta chain has a handful of counts. The antigen is not known. These data originate in a study of identical twins. One entry per CDR3 protein, called by TCRdb with MiXCR from the 5' RACE reads. The sample yields about 470,000 distinct CDR3 sequences, approximately 25% seen once. Study-wide results and limits: Abundant cord blood beta clonotypes carried fewer insertions; memory repertoires showed none.

Germline V gene sequence: CDR1 LGHDT, CDR2 YNNKEL (reference sequence). V was clipped by 1 base and J by 3 bases, with 11 bases between them. CDR3 length: 15 residues. This same sample was also part of a study on T cells expressing NK-cell markers.

This receptor was taken from a woman under 30 in good health. The specimen sequenced was CD4+ T cells sorted from blood. The V call is TRBV3-1, the J call TRBJ2-3; D unresolved. In DNA form, the CDR3 reads TGTGCCAGCAGCCAAGCAGTATCAGGAACAGATACGCAGTATTTT. This gives the protein CASSQAVSGTDTQYF.